The 24 T cell receptor beta chains in this list originate from one sample, sequenced in a study of blood T cell repertoires in COVID-19. Profiled with immunoSEQ multiplex PCR; TCRdb holds only in-frame clones, not every one. The sample consists of roughly 100,000 clones, roughly 92% of them appearing once. The specimen sequenced was peripheral blood. The source is a woman aged 50 to 60 with COVID-19, enrolled during active disease.

The rearrangement links TRBV7-2 to TRBJ1-2; maybe TRBD1 (6 bases). The germline V gene has CDR1 SGHTA and CDR2 FQGNSA. There are 13 residues in the CDR3. Trimming pared 1 base from V and 3 bases from J, leaving 6 bases between. The DNA for the CDR3 is TGTGCCAGCAGCTTAGACAGGGACTATGGCTACACCTTC. Its protein product is CASSLDRDYGYTF.

The CDR3 sequence: CASSAYRGIVGNTEAFF. In DNA, the CDR3 is TGTGCCAGCAGCGCCTACAGGGGGATTGTCGGAAACACTGAAGCTTTCTTT. The chain joins TRBV9 to TRBJ1-1; 8 nucleotides match TRBD1. From germline, CDR1 is SGDLS and CDR2 YYNGEE. After removal of 3 bases from V and 2 bases from J, the junction contained 12 bases not matched to a gene. This CDR3 comprises 17 residues.

The V gene is TRBV12-3 or TRBV12-4, the J gene TRBJ1-3; TRBD1 aligns across 7 bases. The V and J ends lost 5 bases and 15 bases, in that order; junction bases with no gene match: 10. This CDR3 contains 12 residues. The CDR3 sequence: CASSTTGTAGYF. CDR3 DNA sequence: TGTGCCAGCAGTACCACTGGGACAGCGGGATATTTT.

The chain couples TRBV15 to TRBJ1-1; 8 bases align to TRBD1. This CDR3 has 19 amino acids. Germline loops: CDR1 LNHNV, CDR2 YYDKDF (reference sequence). V lost 4 bases to trimming and J lost 1 base; unmatched junction nucleotides: 17. The CDR3 is CATSTSRTGSFIRNTEAFF. In DNA form, the CDR3 reads TGTGCCACCAGCACCTCCAGGACAGGGAGTTTCATTCGGAACACTGAAGCTTTCTTT.

The J gene is TRBJ1-6, the V gene TRBV27; D possibly corresponds to TRBD1 (6 bases). This CDR3 spans 15 amino acids. V lost 3 bases to trimming and J lost 7 bases, with 13 bases between them. Germline assignment: CDR1 MNHEY and CDR2 SMNVEV (reference sequence). This CDR3 is CASSLLGAENSPLHF. Here the CDR3 DNA reads TGTGCCAGCAGTTTGTTGGGGGCGGAAAATTCACCCCTCCACTTT.

The chain employs TRBV12-3 or TRBV12-4 and TRBJ1-1, with unresolved D. V was clipped by 6 bases and J by 0 bases, with 8 bases between them. This CDR3 is built from 13 residues. The chain's CDR3 is CASRRAMNTEAFF. The CDR3 DNA is TGTGCCAGCAGGAGGGCGATGAACACTGAAGCTTTCTTT.

This sequence joins TRBV5-4 and TRBJ1-3, with D perhaps TRBD1 (5 bases). Germline V gives CDR1 SGHNT, CDR2 YYREEE (reference sequence). The V gene lost 0 bases and the J gene lost 6 bases, with 19 bases spanning the gap. This CDR3 has 17 residues. In DNA, the CDR3 is TGTGCCAGCAGCTTGGGGCCAGGCAGGGATGTGGTAAACACCATATATTTT. Translated: CASSLGPGRDVVNTIYF.

The genes are TRBV6-7 and TRBJ2-7, with 10 bases identical to TRBD1. TRBV6-7 has ORF status, its function being uncertain. The CDR3 is 20 residues long. V lost 0 bases and J lost 2; bases outside the gene matches: 16. Written as DNA, the CDR3 is TGTGCCAGCAGTTACTCGAGAGGTTGGGACAGGGGTTTTAGAACCTACGAGCAGTACGTC. Translation: CASSYSRGWDRGFRTYEQYV.

Here the CDR3 DNA reads TGTGCCAGCTCACCCGGACAGGGTAACACTGAAGCTTTCTTT. Its translation: CASSPGQGNTEAFF. The J gene is TRBJ1-1, the V gene TRBV18, with TRBD1 matching over 8 bases. Germline CDR1 is KGHSH and CDR2 is LQKENI. This CDR3 has 14 residues. Unmatched junction bases numbered 2, after V lost 3 bases and J lost 2 bases.

The rearrangement joins TRBV10-3 to TRBJ2-1, with D perhaps matching TRBD1 (5 bases). V was cut by 6 bases and J by 2 bases, with 11 bases left in between. Germline V gene sequence: CDR1 ENHRY, CDR2 SYGVKD. CDR3 length: 14 residues. The CDR3 protein is CAIRLDRTYNEQFF. CDR3 nucleotide sequence: TGTGCCATCAGACTTGACAGAACCTACAATGAGCAGTTCTTC.

The chain couples TRBV12-3 or TRBV12-4 to TRBJ1-5, with no clear D. Trimming left V 4 bases short and J 4 bases short, with 8 bases between. The CDR3 is 13 residues long. The CDR3 DNA follows: TGTGCCAGCAGTTCTGCTAGGAATCAGCCCCAGCATTTT. Its translation is CASSSARNQPQHF.

CDR3 coding DNA: TGTGCCTGGAGTAGGGGGACAGGGTATGAAAAACTGTTTTTT. It yields the protein CAWSRGTGYEKLFF. V and J are TRBV30 and TRBJ1-4, with TRBD1 identical over 9 bases. After removal of 2 bases from V and 6 bases from J, the junction contained 4 bases not matched to a gene. Germline assignment: CDR1 GTSNPN and CDR2 SVGIG (reference sequence). This CDR3 has 14 residues.

This chain connects TRBV11-2 to TRBJ2-1; 8 positions match TRBD2. Germline CDR1 reads SGHAT; CDR2 reads FQNNGV. This CDR3 comprises 16 residues. V lost 5 bases and J lost 2; bases outside the gene matches: 8. The CDR3 DNA reads TGTGCCAGCAGCAGACCCGGGGGGGCCGCCTACAATGAGCAGTTCTTC. Amino acids: CASSRPGGAAYNEQFF.

This rearrangement joins TRBV6-2 or TRBV6-3 to TRBJ2-7, with 13 bases fitting TRBD2. Trimming at V came to 4 bases and at J to 3 bases, leaving 3 bases not matched to a gene. The CDR3 extends over 15 amino acids. Germline CDR1 is MNHEY and CDR2 is SVGEGT. CDR3 DNA: TGTGCCAGCAGTTCGACTAGCGGGGGGATCTACGAGCAGTACTTC. This gives the protein CASSSTSGGIYEQYF.

The rearrangement links TRBV4-3 to TRBJ2-1; maybe TRBD1 (5 bases). From germline, CDR1 is LGHNA and CDR2 YSLEER. CDR3 size: 20 residues. The ends were cut back, 0 bases at V and 2 bases at J, with 23 bases in the middle. This CDR3 reads CASSQENVGPGQGPYNEQFF. In nucleotides, the CDR3 is TGCGCCAGCAGCCAAGAAAATGTGGGTCCTGGGCAGGGCCCCTACAATGAGCAGTTCTTC.

The rearrangement uses TRBV6-5 and TRBJ1-1, with TRBD1 identical over 12 bases. The CDR3 runs 13 residues. J gave up 5 bases and V 8 bases, and 3 bases lay outside the gene matches. CDR1 is MNHEY, CDR2 SVGAGI, per germline. CDR3 in amino acids: CASAGQGATEAFF. Written as DNA, the CDR3 is TGTGCCAGCGCGGGACAGGGGGCGACTGAAGCTTTCTTT.

The chain combines TRBV10-3 with TRBJ2-5; 8 bases match TRBD2. CDR3 size: 16 residues. Per the germline V gene, CDR1 is ENHRY and CDR2 is SYGVKD. V lost 6 bases, J lost 2 bases, and 11 bases stayed unmatched. CDR3 protein: CAISRGAGDPQETQYF. DNA of the CDR3: TGTGCCATCAGCAGGGGAGCGGGAGATCCTCAAGAGACCCAGTACTTC.

The chain has TRBV10-3 and TRBJ1-2; 10 bases are a match to TRBD1. The V gene end was trimmed by 10 bases and the J gene end by 2 bases; junction bases not matched to a gene: 7. Per germline, CDR1 ENHRY and CDR2 SYGVKD. The CDR3 covers 14 residues. CDR3: CATLSTGGNYGYTF. The DNA of the CDR3 is TGTGCCACCCTATCGACAGGGGGCAACTATGGCTACACCTTC.

This chain uses TRBV5-6 with TRBJ2-7, with no clear D. Per germline, CDR1 SGHDT and CDR2 YYEEEE. The CDR3 is made up of 15 amino acids. V dropped 2 bases and J dropped 2 bases, with 14 bases sitting between them. The CDR3 loop is CASSFRWAGPYEQYV. CDR3 DNA: TGTGCCAGCAGCTTTCGTTGGGCCGGTCCCTACGAGCAGTACGTC.

The chain recombines TRBV4-2 with TRBJ2-1, with TRBD2 as a possible D gene (6 bases). From germline, CDR1 is LGHNA and CDR2 YNFKEQ. Trimming shortened V by 1 base and J by 3 bases, and 13 bases separated the two germline ends. This CDR3 contains 16 residues. The CDR3 is CASSQGATRSYNEQFF. CDR3 coding DNA: TGTGCCAGCAGCCAAGGTGCGACTAGGAGCTACAATGAGCAGTTCTTC.

V and J are TRBV19 and TRBJ1-1, with D possibly TRBD1 on 5 matching bases. The CDR3 has 13 residues. Trimming left V 3 bases short and J 1 base short, with 6 bases between. Germline CDR1 LNHDA, CDR2 SQIVND (reference sequence). CDR3: CASSMTANTEAFF. The CDR3, as DNA: TGTGCCAGTAGTATGACAGCGAACACTGAAGCTTTCTTT.

The DNA of the CDR3 is TGCGCCAGCAGCCAAGTCGGGGGAAGGGGGGAGCTGTTTTTT. Its protein product is CASSQVGGRGELFF. The rearrangement uses TRBV4-1 and TRBJ2-2; a weak D match, TRBD2 (6 bases). Germline V CDR1 and CDR2: MGHRA, YSYEKL. The CDR3 extends over 14 amino acids. V lost 1 base and J lost 8, with 11 bases in between.

This chain joins TRBV11-2 and TRBJ1-6; perhaps TRBD1 as D (6 bases). Deletions cut 0 bases from V and 10 bases from J, with 10 bases between. The CDR3 length is 14 residues. The germline V gene encodes CDR1 SGHAT and CDR2 FQNNGV. The CDR3: CASSLEYGGSPLHF. CDR3 coding DNA: TGTGCCAGCAGCTTAGAATATGGGGGCTCACCCCTCCACTTT.

J is TRBJ1-1 and V is TRBV19; possible D gene TRBD1, 5 bases. The CDR3 sequence is 11 residues long. The germline CDR1 and CDR2 sequences are LNHDA and SQIVND (reference sequence). Trimming stripped 8 bases from V and 11 bases from J, with 15 bases between. The CDR3 loop is CASGPDRGAFF. The DNA for the CDR3 is TGTGCCAGTGGTCCCGACAGAGGCGCTTTCTTT. The full variable domain, completed using reference TRBV19 and TRBJ1-1, is DGGITQSPKYLFRKEGQNVTLSCEQNLNHDAMYWYRQDPGQGLRLIYYSQIVNDFQKGDIAEGYSVSREKKESFPLTVTSAQKNPTAFYLCASGPDRGAFFGQGTRLTVV.